The source of this T cell receptor beta chain is a study of blood T cell repertoires in COVID-19. The repertoire was sequenced with immunoSEQ multiplex PCR; TCRdb's copy has only in-frame clones and lacks some. This table holds about 47,000 clones, approximately 88% found once. This sequence originates from a man aged 50 or older with active COVID-19. Sample: peripheral blood.

The CDR3 DNA is TGTGCCAGCAGTACACGACAGGGCTACGAGCAGTACTTC. Encoded protein: CASSTRQGYEQYF. The J gene is TRBJ2-7, the V gene TRBV12-3 or TRBV12-4, with 7 bases identical to TRBD1. CDR3 length: 13 residues. V gave up 5 bases and J gave up 3 bases; unmatched junction bases: 4.